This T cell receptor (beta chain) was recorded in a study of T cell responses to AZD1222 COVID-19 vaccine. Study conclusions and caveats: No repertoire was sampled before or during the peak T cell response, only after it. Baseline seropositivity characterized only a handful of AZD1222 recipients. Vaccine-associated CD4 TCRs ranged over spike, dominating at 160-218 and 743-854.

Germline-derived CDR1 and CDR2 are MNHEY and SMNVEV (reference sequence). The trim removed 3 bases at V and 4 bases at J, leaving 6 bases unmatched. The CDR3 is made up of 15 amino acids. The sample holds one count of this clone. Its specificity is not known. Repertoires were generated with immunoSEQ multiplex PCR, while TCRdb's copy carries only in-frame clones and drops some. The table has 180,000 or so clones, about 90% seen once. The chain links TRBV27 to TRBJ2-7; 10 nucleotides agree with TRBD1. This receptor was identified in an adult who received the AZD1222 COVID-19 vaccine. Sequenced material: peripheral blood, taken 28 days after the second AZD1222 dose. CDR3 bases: TGTGCCAGCAGTTTTTCCGGGACAGGGGAATACGAGCAGTACTTC. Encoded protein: CASSFSGTGEYEQYF.